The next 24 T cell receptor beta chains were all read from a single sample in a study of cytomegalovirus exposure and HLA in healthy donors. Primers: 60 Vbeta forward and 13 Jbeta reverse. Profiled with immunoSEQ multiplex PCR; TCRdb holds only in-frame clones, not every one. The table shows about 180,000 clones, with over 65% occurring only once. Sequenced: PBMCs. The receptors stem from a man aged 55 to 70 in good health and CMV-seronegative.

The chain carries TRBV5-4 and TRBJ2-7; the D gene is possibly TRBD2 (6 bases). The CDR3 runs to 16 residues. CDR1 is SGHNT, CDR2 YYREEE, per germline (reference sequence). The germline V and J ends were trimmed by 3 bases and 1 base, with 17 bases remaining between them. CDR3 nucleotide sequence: TGTGCCAGCAGCTCCCCCGACGCGGGGATATCCTACGAGCAGTACTTC. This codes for CASSSPDAGISYEQYF.

The CDR3 nucleotides read TGTGCCAGCAGTGTCGACAGAGGCTACGAGCAGTACTTC. Amino acid sequence: CASSVDRGYEQYF. The J gene is TRBJ2-7, the V gene TRBV6-1, with a tentative D call TRBD1 (5 bases). The CDR3 totals 13 residues. The V end lost 4 bases, the J end lost 3 bases, and 10 bases lay between the germline ends. Germline V gives CDR1 MNHNS, CDR2 SASEGT.

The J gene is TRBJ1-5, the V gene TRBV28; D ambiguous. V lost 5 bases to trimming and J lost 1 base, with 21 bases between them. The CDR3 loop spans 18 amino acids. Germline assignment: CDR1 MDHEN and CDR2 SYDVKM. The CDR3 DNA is TGTGCCAGCAGTCCCAAAGGAGGCTTCGGGCGGAGCAATCAGCCCCAGCATTTT. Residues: CASSPKGGFGRSNQPQHF.

The DNA of the CDR3 is TGCGCCAGCAGCCAAGATAGGGGCTCCTATAATTCACCCCTCCACTTT. This gives the protein CASSQDRGSYNSPLHF. The V gene is TRBV4-1, the J gene TRBJ1-6, with D possibly matching TRBD1 (5 bases). This CDR3 is 16 amino acids long. Germline V gene sequence: CDR1 MGHRA, CDR2 YSYEKL. Trimming cost V 0 bases and J 0 bases, with 6 bases left between them.

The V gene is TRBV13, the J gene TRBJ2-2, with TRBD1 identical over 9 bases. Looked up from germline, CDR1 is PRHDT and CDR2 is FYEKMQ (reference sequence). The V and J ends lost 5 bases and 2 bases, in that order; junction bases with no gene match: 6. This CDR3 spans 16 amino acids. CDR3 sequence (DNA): TGTGCCAGCAGCGCCACAGGGGGCTTTAACACCGGGGAGCTGTTTTTT. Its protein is CASSATGGFNTGELFF. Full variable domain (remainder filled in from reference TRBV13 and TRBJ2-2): AAGVIQSPRHLIKEKRETATLKCYPIPRHDTVYWYQQGPGQDPQFLISFYEKMQSDKGSIPDRFSAQQFSDYHSELNMSSLELGDSALYFCASSATGGFNTGELFFGEGSRLTVL.

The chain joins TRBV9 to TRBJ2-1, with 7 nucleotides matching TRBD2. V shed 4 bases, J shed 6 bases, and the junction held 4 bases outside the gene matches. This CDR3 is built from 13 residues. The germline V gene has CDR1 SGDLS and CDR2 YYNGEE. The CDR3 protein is CASSSRTSNEQFF. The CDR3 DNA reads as TGTGCCAGCAGCTCCCGGACTAGCAATGAGCAGTTCTTC.

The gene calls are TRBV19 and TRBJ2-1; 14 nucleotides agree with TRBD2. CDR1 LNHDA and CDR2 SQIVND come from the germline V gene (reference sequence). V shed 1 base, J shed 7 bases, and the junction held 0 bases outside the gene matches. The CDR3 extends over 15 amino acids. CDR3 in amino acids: CASSIGTSGGNEQFF. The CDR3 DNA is TGTGCCAGTAGTATAGGGACTAGCGGGGGGAATGAGCAGTTCTTC.

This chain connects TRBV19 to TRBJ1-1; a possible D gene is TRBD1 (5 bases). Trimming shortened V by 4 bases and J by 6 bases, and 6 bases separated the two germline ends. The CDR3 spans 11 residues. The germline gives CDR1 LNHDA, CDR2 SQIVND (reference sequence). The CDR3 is CASSRGAEAFF. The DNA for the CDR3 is TGTGCCAGTAGTAGGGGGGCTGAAGCTTTCTTT.

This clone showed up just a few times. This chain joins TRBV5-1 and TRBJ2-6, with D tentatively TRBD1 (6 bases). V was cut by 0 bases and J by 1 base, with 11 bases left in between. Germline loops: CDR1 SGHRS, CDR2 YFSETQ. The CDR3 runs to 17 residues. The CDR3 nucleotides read TGCGCCAGCAGCTTGGCCGAAGACAGGTCTGGGGCCAACGTCCTGACTTTC. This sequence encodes CASSLAEDRSGANVLTF.

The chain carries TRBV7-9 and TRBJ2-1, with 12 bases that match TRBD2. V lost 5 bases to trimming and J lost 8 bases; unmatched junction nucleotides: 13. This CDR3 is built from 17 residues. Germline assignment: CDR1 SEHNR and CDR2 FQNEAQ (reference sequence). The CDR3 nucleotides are TGTGCCAGCAGCCCTGGGACTAGCGGGCCCCAGGGCCATGAGCAGTTCTTC. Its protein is CASSPGTSGPQGHEQFF. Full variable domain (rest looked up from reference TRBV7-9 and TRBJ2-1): DTGVSQNPRHKITKRGQNVTFRCDPISEHNRLYWYRQTLGQGPEFLTYFQNEAQLEKSRLLSDRFSAERPKGSFSTLEIQRTEQGDSAMYLCASSPGTSGPQGHEQFFGPGTRLTVL.

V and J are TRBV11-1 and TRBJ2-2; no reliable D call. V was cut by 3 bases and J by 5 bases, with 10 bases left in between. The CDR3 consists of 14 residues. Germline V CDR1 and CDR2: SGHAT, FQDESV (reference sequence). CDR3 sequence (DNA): TGTGCCAGCAGCTTTCGGGTCGGGACCGGGGAGCTGTTTTTT. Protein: CASSFRVGTGELFF.

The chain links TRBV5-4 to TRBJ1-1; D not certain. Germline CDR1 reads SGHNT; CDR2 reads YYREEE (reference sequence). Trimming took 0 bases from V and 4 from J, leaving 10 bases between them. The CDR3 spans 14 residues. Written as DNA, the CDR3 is TGTGCCAGCAGCTTGGTAGGGAGAAGCACTGAAGCTTTCTTT. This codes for CASSLVGRSTEAFF.

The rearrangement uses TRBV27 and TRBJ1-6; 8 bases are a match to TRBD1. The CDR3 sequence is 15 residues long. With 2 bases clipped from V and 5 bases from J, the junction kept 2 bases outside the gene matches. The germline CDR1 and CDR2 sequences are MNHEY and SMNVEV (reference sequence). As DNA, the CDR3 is TGTGCCAGCAGTTTAGGACAGGGTAATAATTCACCCCTCCACTTT. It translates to CASSLGQGNNSPLHF.

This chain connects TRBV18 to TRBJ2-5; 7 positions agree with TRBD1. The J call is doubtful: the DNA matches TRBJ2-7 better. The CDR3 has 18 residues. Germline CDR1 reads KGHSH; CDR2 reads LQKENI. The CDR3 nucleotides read TGTGCCAGCTCACCGTACTACCGGGACAGCGATCCATCCTACGAGCAGTACTTC. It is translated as CASSPYYRDSDPSYEQYF.

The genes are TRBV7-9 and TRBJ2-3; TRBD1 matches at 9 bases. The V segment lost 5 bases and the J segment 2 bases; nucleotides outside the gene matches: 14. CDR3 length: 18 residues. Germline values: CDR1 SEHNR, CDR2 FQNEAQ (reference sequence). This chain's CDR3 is CASSPTGTGKLFTDTQYF. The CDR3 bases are TGTGCCAGCAGCCCCACAGGGACAGGGAAACTTTTCACAGATACGCAGTATTTT.

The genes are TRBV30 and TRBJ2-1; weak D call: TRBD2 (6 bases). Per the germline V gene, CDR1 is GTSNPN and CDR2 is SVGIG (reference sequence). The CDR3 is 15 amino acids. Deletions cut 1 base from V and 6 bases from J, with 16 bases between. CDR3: CAWSGLLAFRNEQFF. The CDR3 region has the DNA TGTGCCTGGAGTGGGCTTCTAGCGTTCCGCAATGAGCAGTTCTTC.

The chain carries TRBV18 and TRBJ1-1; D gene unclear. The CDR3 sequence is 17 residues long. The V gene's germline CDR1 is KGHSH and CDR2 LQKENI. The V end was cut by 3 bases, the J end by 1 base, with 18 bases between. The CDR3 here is CASSPPSPGSKNTEAFF. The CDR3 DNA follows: TGTGCCAGCTCACCCCCCTCCCCCGGGTCGAAGAACACTGAAGCTTTCTTT. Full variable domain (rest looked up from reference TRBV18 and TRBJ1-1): NAGVMQNPRHLVRRRGQEARLRCSPMKGHSHVYWYRQLPEEGLKFMVYLQKENIIDESGMPKERFSAEFPKEGPSILRIQQVVRGDSAAYFCASSPPSPGSKNTEAFFGQGTRLTVV.

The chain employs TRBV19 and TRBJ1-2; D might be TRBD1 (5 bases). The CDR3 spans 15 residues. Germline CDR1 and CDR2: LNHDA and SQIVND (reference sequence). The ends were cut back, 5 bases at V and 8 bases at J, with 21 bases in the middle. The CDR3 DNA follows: TGTGCCAGTAGTGGGAGGGGAGAAGCGTCTAGGGGCTACACCTTC. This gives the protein CASSGRGEASRGYTF.

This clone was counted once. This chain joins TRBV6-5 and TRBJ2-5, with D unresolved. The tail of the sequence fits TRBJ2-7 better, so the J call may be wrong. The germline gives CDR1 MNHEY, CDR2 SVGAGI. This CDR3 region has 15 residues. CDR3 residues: CASSTMGPRDYEQYF. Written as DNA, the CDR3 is TGTGCCAGCAGTACGATGGGCCCGAGAGACTACGAGCAGTACTTC.

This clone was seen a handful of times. CDR3 protein: CASRIREGTSGRLRETQYF. The DNA of the CDR3 is TGTGCCAGCAGGATCCGAGAAGGGACTAGCGGGAGATTAAGAGAGACCCAGTACTTC. V usage is TRBV5-5 and J usage is TRBJ2-5, with 14 positions matching TRBD2. Germline CDR1 and CDR2: SGHKS and YYEKEE (reference sequence). The CDR3 extends over 19 amino acids. The V segment lost 5 bases and the J segment 4 bases; nucleotides outside the gene matches: 16. The full variable domain, in which reference TRBV5-5 and TRBJ2-5 provide the parts outside the CDR3, is DAGVTQSPTHLIKTRGQQVTLRCSPISGHKSVSWYQQVLGQGPQFIFQYYEKEERGRGNFPDRFSARQFPNYSSELNVNALLLGDSALYLCASRIREGTSGRLRETQYFGPGTRLLVL.

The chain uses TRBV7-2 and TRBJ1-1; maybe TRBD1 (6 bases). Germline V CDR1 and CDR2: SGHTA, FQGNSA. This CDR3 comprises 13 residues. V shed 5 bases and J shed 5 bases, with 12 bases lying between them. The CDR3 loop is CASSVRQGTEAFF. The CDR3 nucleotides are TGTGCCAGCAGCGTCCGGCAGGGGACTGAAGCTTTCTTT.

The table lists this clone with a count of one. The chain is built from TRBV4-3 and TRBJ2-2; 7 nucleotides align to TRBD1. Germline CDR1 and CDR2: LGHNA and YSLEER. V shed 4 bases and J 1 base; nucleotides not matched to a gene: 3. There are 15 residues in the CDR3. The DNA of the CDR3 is TGCGCCAGCAGCCGACGACAGGGGAACACCGGGGAGCTGTTTTTT. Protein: CASSRRQGNTGELFF.

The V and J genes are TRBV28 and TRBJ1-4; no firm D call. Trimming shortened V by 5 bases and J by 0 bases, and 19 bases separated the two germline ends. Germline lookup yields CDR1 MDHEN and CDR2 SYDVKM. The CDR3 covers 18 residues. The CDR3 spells CASSHPGGRSPTNEKLFF. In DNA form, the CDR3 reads TGTGCCAGCAGTCATCCCGGAGGTCGATCCCCAACTAATGAAAAACTGTTTTTT.

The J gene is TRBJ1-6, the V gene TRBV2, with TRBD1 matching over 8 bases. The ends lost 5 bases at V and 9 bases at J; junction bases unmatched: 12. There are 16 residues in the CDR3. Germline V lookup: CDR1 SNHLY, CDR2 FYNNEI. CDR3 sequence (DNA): TGTGCCAGCAGTCTATCCGGACAGGGTTCTGGTTCACCCCTCCACTTT. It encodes CASSLSGQGSGSPLHF.